The 19 T cell receptor beta chains below all came from one sample that was sequenced in a study of PD-L1 blockade in urothelial cancer (dated by TCRdb to the late 2010s). Libraries were built with the immunoSEQ multiplex PCR assay. Entries here come from immuneACCESS through TCRdb and include only in-frame sequences with V and J called. Some clones fail to appear in such tables; in the studies checked, an unresolved V gene covers under half of the shortfall, and the cause of the remainder is unknown. Across this sample there are tens of thousands of clones, with roughly four fifths seen only once. The top ten hold under 5% of the sample. The specimen was PBMCs, collected around atezolizumab (anti-PD-L1) treatment. The receptors stem from a man in his 70s with urothelial cancer.

J is TRBJ1-2 and V is TRBV15, with 7 positions matching TRBD1. CDR3 length: 14 amino acids. V was clipped by 2 bases and J by 10 bases; unmatched bases: 10. Looked up from germline, CDR1 is LNHNV and CDR2 is YYDKDF (reference sequence). CDR3 protein: CATSRPISTGAYTF. The CDR3, as DNA: TGTGCCACCAGCAGACCCATATCCACAGGGGCCTACACCTTC.

The chain links TRBV28 to TRBJ2-7; perhaps TRBD1 as D (5 bases). Trimming left V 5 bases short and J 3 bases short, with 14 bases between. Germline lookup yields CDR1 MDHEN and CDR2 SYDVKM. The CDR3 runs to 14 residues. CDR3 nucleotide sequence: TGTGCCAGCAGTAATCAGTACAGGATCTACGAGCAGTACTTC. This encodes CASSNQYRIYEQYF.

The gene calls are TRBV7-2 and TRBJ1-1; a weak D match, TRBD1 (5 bases). Per germline, CDR1 SGHTA and CDR2 FQGNSA. CDR3 length equals 13 residues. V was trimmed by 5 bases and J by 2 bases, leaving 9 bases between them. The CDR3 nucleotides read TGTGCCAGCAGCCAACAGGTCAACACTGAAGCTTTCTTT. Amino acids: CASSQQVNTEAFF.

The chain employs TRBV2 and TRBJ2-2; perhaps TRBD1 as D (6 bases). Germline CDR1 is SNHLY and CDR2 is FYNNEI. The CDR3 is 14 amino acids. With 5 bases removed from V and 1 base from J, the gap between germline ends came to 8 bases. CDR3 in amino acids: CASSRGQNTGELFF. Here the CDR3 DNA reads TGTGCCAGCAGTCGGGGACAGAACACCGGGGAGCTGTTTTTT.

The chain employs TRBV19 and TRBJ2-3; 7 nucleotides match TRBD2. Trimming took 5 bases from V and 8 from J; bases not matched to a gene: 13. Germline V gene lookup returns CDR1 LNHDA and CDR2 SQIVND (reference sequence). The CDR3 is 15 amino acids. CDR3 region: CASSARERGIGTQYF. The DNA of the CDR3 is TGTGCCAGTAGTGCCCGGGAGCGGGGTATTGGTACGCAGTATTTT.

The rearrangement joins TRBV6-1 to TRBJ2-7; D may be TRBD2 (5 bases). Germline CDR1 MNHNS, CDR2 SASEGT. V dropped 0 bases and J dropped 3 bases, with 12 bases sitting between them. The CDR3 is made up of 15 amino acids. CDR3 region: CASSEASGSHYEQYF. In nucleotides, the CDR3 is TGTGCCAGCAGTGAAGCGTCGGGGTCACACTACGAGCAGTACTTC.

The genes are TRBV5-1 and TRBJ1-2; 9 bases align to TRBD1. V lost 4 bases, J lost 8 bases, and 12 bases stayed unmatched. CDR3 length: 15 residues. From germline, CDR1 is SGHRS and CDR2 YFSETQ. The CDR3 spells CASSPRDRVADGYTF. The CDR3 DNA reads as TGCGCCAGCAGCCCCCGGGACAGGGTGGCGGACGGCTACACCTTC. Filled out from reference TRBV5-1 and TRBJ1-2, the complete variable domain reads KAGVTQTPRYLIKTRGQQVTLSCSPISGHRSVSWYQQTPGQGLQFLFEYFSETQRNKGNFPGRFSGRQFSNSRSEMNVSTLELGDSALYLCASSPRDRVADGYTFGSGTRLTVV.

The genes are TRBV2 and TRBJ2-1; D possibly corresponds to TRBD1 (5 bases). CDR3 length: 15 amino acids. Germline V lookup: CDR1 SNHLY, CDR2 FYNNEI. V gave up 6 bases and J gave up 6 bases, with 18 bases separating them. CDR3 in DNA: TGTGCCAGCAGGTCGACAGTATGGGGCCCCAATGAGCAGTTCTTC. Translating it yields CASRSTVWGPNEQFF. Supplemented by reference TRBV2 and TRBJ2-1, the full variable domain reads EPEVTQTPSHQVTQMGQEVILRCVPISNHLYFYWYRQILGQKVEFLVSFYNNEISEKSEIFDDQFSVERPDGSNFTLKIRSTKLEDSAMYFCASRSTVWGPNEQFFGPGTRLTVL.

CDR3 sequence reads: CASSELASNQPQHF. CDR3 nucleotides: TGTGCCAGCAGTGAATTGGCAAGCAATCAGCCCCAGCATTTT. This chain joins TRBV2 and TRBJ1-5, with D uncertain. CDR1 is SNHLY, CDR2 FYNNEI, per germline. The CDR3 spans 14 residues. Trimming stripped 2 bases from V and 1 base from J, with 6 bases between.

This clone was seen a few times. The same CDR3 also results from other DNA sequences found in this sample. The chain employs TRBV5-1 and TRBJ2-3; 7 positions agree with TRBD1. This CDR3 spans 14 amino acids. CDR1 is SGHRS, CDR2 YFSETQ, per germline. V lost 4 bases, J lost 0 bases, and 2 bases stayed unmatched. The DNA for the CDR3 is TGCGCCAGCAGCCTGGGACAGAGCACAGATACGCAGTATTTT. Amino acids: CASSLGQSTDTQYF.

V usage is TRBV28 and J usage is TRBJ2-5; TRBD2 agrees at 8 bases. This CDR3 spans 14 amino acids. V lost 8 bases to trimming and J lost 2 bases; unmatched junction nucleotides: 7. Per the germline V gene, CDR1 is MDHEN and CDR2 is SYDVKM. CDR3 sequence: CASALAGTQETQYF. The DNA of the CDR3 is TGTGCCAGCGCATTAGCGGGGACGCAAGAGACCCAGTACTTC.

This clone came up a few times. The rearrangement links TRBV5-1 to TRBJ1-4, with a weak D call TRBD1 (6 bases). The CDR3 spans 14 residues. Trimming removed 6 bases at V and 0 bases at J, with 9 bases between. Germline loops: CDR1 SGHRS, CDR2 YFSETQ. The CDR3 nucleotides are TGCGCCAGCACACAGGGAGCAACTAATGAAAAACTGTTTTTT. Amino acid sequence: CASTQGATNEKLFF.

The chain couples TRBV2 to TRBJ1-2; D not certain. Trimming pared 6 bases from V and 2 bases from J, leaving 10 bases between. Germline V gene sequence: CDR1 SNHLY, CDR2 FYNNEI. The CDR3 is made up of 13 amino acids. The CDR3 region has the DNA TGTGCCAGCAGGGTCGGGTTGAACTATGGCTACACCTTC. Amino acid sequence: CASRVGLNYGYTF.

The gene calls are TRBV30 and TRBJ1-1; D ambiguous. CDR1 is GTSNPN, CDR2 SVGIG, per germline (reference sequence). Trimming cost V 4 bases and J 3 bases, with 6 bases left between them. The CDR3 is 11 amino acids. The CDR3 loop reads CAWMGYTEAFF. The CDR3 DNA reads as TGTGCCTGGATGGGCTACACTGAAGCTTTCTTT.

Comments on this clone: Other nucleotide sequences from this sample produce the same CDR3. The gene calls are TRBV9 and TRBJ1-4; 7 bases map to TRBD1. CDR1 SGDLS and CDR2 YYNGEE come from the germline V gene. Trimming at V came to 0 bases and at J to 8 bases, leaving 7 bases not matched to a gene. The CDR3 extends over 15 amino acids. The CDR3 bases are TGTGCCAGCAGCGTAGGGACAGGTGGAGGGGAAAAACTGTTTTTT. Translated: CASSVGTGGGEKLFF.

V is TRBV25-1 and J is TRBJ1-4; the match to TRBD1 covers 9 bases. With 3 bases clipped from V and 5 bases from J, the junction kept 13 bases outside the gene matches. CDR1 MGHDK and CDR2 SYGVNS come from the germline V gene. This CDR3 comprises 18 residues. DNA for the CDR3: TGTGCCAGCAGTGATGGTAGATCACAGGGGGCCCTCAATGAAAAACTGTTTTTT. This encodes CASSDGRSQGALNEKLFF.

This clone was seen only once. The V gene is TRBV5-1, the J gene TRBJ1-1; 8 nucleotides align to TRBD1. Losses at the gene ends were 4 bases for V and 5 bases for J; bases not matched to a gene: 10. CDR1 and CDR2 from the germline V gene are SGHRS and YFSETQ. The CDR3 is 15 amino acids. CDR3 amino acids: CASSLDRGRRTEAFF. The CDR3 DNA reads as TGCGCCAGCAGCCTTGACAGGGGCCGTAGGACTGAAGCTTTCTTT.

This clone was seen once. J is TRBJ1-2 and V is TRBV5-1; tentative D call: TRBD1 (5 bases). In germline, CDR1 is SGHRS, CDR2 YFSETQ. V lost 5 bases to trimming and J lost 2 bases, with 13 bases between them. This CDR3 spans 14 amino acids. In DNA, the CDR3 is TGCGCCAGCAGAGGGGTTACAGGAAACTATGGCTACACCTTC. This codes for CASRGVTGNYGYTF. The whole variable domain, filled in from reference TRBV5-1 and TRBJ1-2, reads KAGVTQTPRYLIKTRGQQVTLSCSPISGHRSVSWYQQTPGQGLQFLFEYFSETQRNKGNFPGRFSGRQFSNSRSEMNVSTLELGDSALYLCASRGVTGNYGYTFGSGTRLTVV.

The rearrangement joins TRBV19 to TRBJ2-2, with 8 bases matching TRBD2. Looked up from germline, CDR1 is LNHDA and CDR2 is SQIVND (reference sequence). The CDR3 extends over 15 amino acids. V shed 3 bases, J shed 3 bases, and the junction held 3 bases outside the gene matches. In DNA form, the CDR3 reads TGTGCCAGTAGTATGCCCGGGAGGGACACCGGGGAGCTGTTTTTT. This codes for CASSMPGRDTGELFF.